This T cell receptor (beta chain) was retrieved from a study of T cells in Graves' hyperthyroidism and ophthalmopathy. Regions amplified from RNA transcripts were the TCR beta CDR3 regions. The TCR CDR3 first-round RT-PCR relied on the HTBI primer set. Using its own MiXCR run on the multiplex PCR reads, TCRdb lists one record per CDR3 protein. The table includes about 360,000 distinct CDR3 sequences, around 13% detected once. Comment on this clonotype: Its antigen is as yet unknown.

Patients aged 18 to 65 had newly diagnosed hyperthyroidism of under 2 months' duration. CDR3 size: 15 residues. Trimming took 5 bases from V and 2 from J, leaving 14 bases between them. CDR1 is SGHTA, CDR2 FQGTGA, per germline. The study, taken as a whole, reports: In blood, most of the thyroid clonotypes expanded above 0.001 were also present. Classification by a 13 V-J model distinguished ophthalmopathy from stable hyperthyroidism.

Sequenced input: blood. This clonotype was sampled from a woman aged 18-35 years with Graves' hyperthyroidism. The rearrangement links TRBV7-3 to TRBJ2-3; D call uncertain. Here the CDR3 reads CASSASRAPTDTQYF. In nucleotides, the CDR3 is TGTGCCAGCAGCGCGTCTCGGGCGCCCACAGATACGCAGTATTTT.